This record looks at one TCR beta chain sequence and its context. The data were taken from a study of blood T cell repertoires in COVID-19. About the research overall: The United States, Italy and Spain supplied acute and convalescent COVID-19 samples. T cells, B-cell-depleted T cells, or PBMCs provided the cDNA or gDNA that served as material.

Measured with immunoSEQ multiplex PCR; TCRdb has only the in-frame clones, and not every one. The sample lists fewer than 120,000 clones; about 80% were seen once. V lost 3 bases, J lost 3 bases, and 8 bases lay in between. This CDR3 has 13 amino acids. Germline values: CDR1 MDHEN, CDR2 SYDVKM. Sequencing was performed on peripheral blood. V is TRBV28 and J is TRBJ1-2; D unclear. This TCR came from a woman older than 75 with acute or convalescent COVID-19. The CDR3 loop is CASSLQVHYGYTF. The CDR3 DNA reads TGTGCCAGCAGTTTGCAGGTACACTATGGCTACACCTTC.